This TCR beta chain is from a study of tumor T cells in aggressive B-cell lymphoma. Germline CDR1 reads SNHLY; CDR2 reads FYNNEI. The CDR3 loop spans 16 amino acids. This clone appeared a few times. Its ends do not fully match the called genes, so a read error is possible. Other DNA sequences within the sample encode an identical CDR3. Data came from immunoSEQ multiplex PCR; TCRdb stores just in-frame clones and leaves some out. The sample includes 2,000 to 3,000 clones, over 80% seen only once; the top ten take around 4.5%. This TCR derives from an adult with diffuse large B cell lymphoma. This sequence joins TRBV2 and TRBJ2-5; D gene unclear. The sample consisted of tumor tissue. CDR3 nucleotides: TGTGCTAGCAGTGAAGGGCAGGATCGAGCCCAAGAGACCCAGTACTTC. As protein: CASSEGQDRAQETQYF.